The rows below give T cell receptor beta chains drawn from one sample of a study of OX40 agonist ivuxolimab in advanced cancers. Some clones are missing from TCRdb's copy, which holds only in-frame ones; the method was immunoSEQ multiplex PCR. Of 75,000 to 100,000 clones in the sample, roughly nine tenths were seen once. This specimen was CD4+ or CD8+ T cells sorted from blood, taken in a trial of the OX40 agonist ivuxolimab. These receptors all stem from an adult with an advanced solid tumor such as melanoma, head and neck, liver or kidney cancer. The CDR3 runs from the conserved cysteine through the conserved F or W. The D gene is left open where the match is weak. A row's size may be missing; if present it is once, few, many or a size class.

>TRBJ2-7|TRBV21-1|-|-
TGTGCCAGCAGCAAAAAAGACAGGTTCTCCTACGAGCAGTACTTC
CASSKKDRFSYEQYF
>TRBJ2-2|TRBV9|-|-
TGTGCCAGCTCAGGGGAGAACACCGGGGAGCTGTTTTTT
CASSGENTGELFF
>TRBJ1-1|TRBV28|-|TRBD1
TGTGCCAGCACTGTCTCACCGGGACAGCCCCTGGGAGCTTTCTTT
CASTVSPGQPLGAFF
>TRBJ2-5|TRBV7-9|-|-
TGTGCCAGCAGCTCCGAGACCGGGGCCTGTTACTTC
CASSSETGACYF
>TRBJ1-2|TRBV16|-|-
TGTGCCAGCGGCCCGATGCAGTGGGGCTACACCTTC
CASGPMQWGYTF
>TRBJ2-5|TRBV7-9|-|-
TGTGCCAGCGGGTCGTTTGGTAGGGAGACCCAGTACTTC
CASGSFGRETQYF
>TRBJ1-5|TRBV6-6|-|-
TGTGCCAGTGTGTCTGGGTTCAGCAATCAGCCCCAGCATTTT
CASVSGFSNQPQHF
>TRBJ1-2|TRBV7-2|-|TRBD1
TGTGCCAGCAGTTACCGGACAGGGATTAACTATGGCTACACCTTC
CASSYRTGINYGYTF
>TRBJ1-2|TRBV18|-|-
TGTGCCAGCTCAATGAACAGGGAAACTAACTATGGCTACACCTTC
CASSMNRETNYGYTF
>TRBJ1-1|TRBV27|-|TRBD1
TGTGCCAGCAGTTTACGACAGGGGGCTGAAGCTTTCTTT
CASSLRQGAEAFF
>TRBJ2-1|TRBV4-3|once|TRBD2
TGCGCCAGCAGCCAAGTAGCGGGAGTTCTCAATACTGAGCAGTTCTTC
CASSQVAGVLNTEQFF
>TRBJ2-3|TRBV4-3|-|-
TGCGCCAGCAGCCAAGAGGTCCGAGATACGCAGTATTTT
CASSQEVRDTQYF
>TRBJ1-4|TRBV28|-|-
TGTGCCAGCCTTGGCACCAAACTGTTTTTT
CASLGTKLFF
>TRBJ1-5|TRBV7-2|-|-
TGTGCCAGCAGCTGGCAGGGGAACAATCAGCCCCAGCATTTT
CASSWQGNNQPQHF
>TRBJ1-1|TRBV29-1|-|-
TGCAGCGTTGAAGAAAGGGGGTATACTGAAGCTTTCTTT
CSVEERGYTEAFF
>TRBJ1-4|TRBV5-6|-|-
TGTGCCAGCAGCACGTCAGGGGCAACTAATGAAAAACTGTTTTTT
CASSTSGATNEKLFF
>TRBJ1-4|TRBV6-5|-|TRBD1
TGTGCCAGCAGAAGGACAGGGGGTGAAAAACTGTTTTTT
CASRRTGGEKLFF
>TRBJ1-4|TRBV9|-|-
TGTGCCAGCAGCGTAGAGGGGCAAAGCGGTGAAAAACTGTTTTTT
CASSVEGQSGEKLFF
>TRBJ2-1|TRBV5-1|-|TRBD2
TGCGCCAGCAGCGGGAGCGGGAGCTCCTACAATGAGCAGTTCTTC
CASSGSGSSYNEQFF
>TRBJ1-2|TRBV6-6|-|-
TGTGCCAGCAGTCCTTACATGGTGGATGGCTACACCTTC
CASSPYMVDGYTF
>TRBJ2-5|TRBV6-1|-|TRBD1
TGTGCCAGCAGTGAAGGACAGGGGGGCCGGGAGACCCAGTACTTC
CASSEGQGGRETQYF
>TRBJ2-2|TRBV19|-|TRBD2
TGTGCCAGTAGTTCACTAGCGGGGACGAACACCGGGGAGCTGTTTTTT
CASSSLAGTNTGELFF
>TRBJ2-7|TRBV7-3|-|-
TGTGCCAGCAGCGAGGGAGGGGGGCAGTACGAGCAGTACTTC
CASSEGGGQYEQYF
>TRBJ1-4|TRBV11-2|-|-
TGTGCCAGCAGCCTACAGGGACGTGGTGAAAAACTGTTTTTT
CASSLQGRGEKLFF
>TRBJ1-6|TRBV30|-|-
TGTGCCTGGAGTGTTGAGGGTGATTCACCCCTCCACTTT
CAWSVEGDSPLHF
>TRBJ2-1|TRBV2|once|TRBD2
TGTGCCAGCAGTGAGTCTAGCGGGAGATATGAGCAGTTCTTC
CASSESSGRYEQFF
>TRBJ2-3|TRBV28|once|-
TGTGCCAGCAGTGGTGCAGATACGCAGTATTTT
CASSGADTQYF
>TRBJ2-3|TRBV28|-|-
TGTGCCAGCAGTGGGGCACACACAGATACGCAGTATTTT
CASSGAHTDTQYF
>TRBJ2-1|TRBV7-9|-|TRBD2
TGTGCCAGCAGCCCCCGGGGACTAGCGGACAGCAATGAGCAGTTCTTC
CASSPRGLADSNEQFF
>TRBJ2-2|TRBV5-1|-|TRBD1
TGCGCCAGCAGCCCTGACAGGGCCAGCACCGGGGAGCTGTTTTTT
CASSPDRASTGELFF
>TRBJ1-3|TRBV21-1|-|-
TGTGCCAGCAGCAACGCCCACAACTCTCAGGGGCCTGGAAACACCATATATTTT
CASSNAHNSQGPGNTIYF
>TRBJ2-7|TRBV5-1|-|-
TGCGCCAGCAGCGTGGACTGGGAGTACGAGCAGTACTTC
CASSVDWEYEQYF
>TRBJ2-2|TRBV5-1|-|-
TGCGCCAGCAGCCCGAATGACCTCCCCGGGGAGCTGTTTTTT
CASSPNDLPGELFF
>TRBJ2-1|TRBV7-2|-|TRBD2
TGTGCCAGCAGCTTAGCGGGACTAGCGGCAAATGAGCAGTTCTTC
CASSLAGLAANEQFF
>TRBJ2-3|TRBV14|once|-
TGTGCCAGCAGCGGCTTGCGCCCAGATACGCAGTATTTT
CASSGLRPDTQYF
>TRBJ2-1|TRBV5-1|-|-
TGCGCCAGCAGCTTGCCCCCAAGCTCCTACAATGAGCAGTTCTTC
CASSLPPSSYNEQFF
>TRBJ1-1|TRBV6-5|-|-
TGTGCCAGCAGTTACTCCGATCACACTGAAGCTTTCTTT
CASSYSDHTEAFF
>TRBJ2-3|TRBV5-7|once|-
TGTGCCAGCAGCCCCCCCAGGTCGGGGAGCACAGATACGCAGTATTTT
CASSPPRSGSTDTQYF
>TRBJ2-5|TRBV6-6|-|TRBD2
TGTGCCAGCAGTTACTCGAATAGCGGGAGTGAGACCCAGTACTTC
CASSYSNSGSETQYF
>TRBJ2-1|TRBV9|-|-
TGTGCCAGCACCCTAGCGCCATCCTACAATGAGCAGTTCTTC
CASTLAPSYNEQFF